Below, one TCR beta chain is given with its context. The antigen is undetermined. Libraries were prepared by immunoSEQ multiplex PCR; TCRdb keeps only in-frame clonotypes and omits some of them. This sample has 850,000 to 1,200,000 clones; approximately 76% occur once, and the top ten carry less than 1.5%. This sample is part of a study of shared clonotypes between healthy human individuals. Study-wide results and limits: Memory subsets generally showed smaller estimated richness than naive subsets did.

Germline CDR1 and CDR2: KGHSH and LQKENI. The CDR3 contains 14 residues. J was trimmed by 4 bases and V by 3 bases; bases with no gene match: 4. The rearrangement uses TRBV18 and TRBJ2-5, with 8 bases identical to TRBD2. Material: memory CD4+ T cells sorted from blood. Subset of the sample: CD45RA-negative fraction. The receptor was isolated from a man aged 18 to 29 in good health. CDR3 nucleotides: TGTGCCAGCTCACCTGGCGGGAGGTCAGAGACCCAGTACTTC. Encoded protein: CASSPGGRSETQYF.